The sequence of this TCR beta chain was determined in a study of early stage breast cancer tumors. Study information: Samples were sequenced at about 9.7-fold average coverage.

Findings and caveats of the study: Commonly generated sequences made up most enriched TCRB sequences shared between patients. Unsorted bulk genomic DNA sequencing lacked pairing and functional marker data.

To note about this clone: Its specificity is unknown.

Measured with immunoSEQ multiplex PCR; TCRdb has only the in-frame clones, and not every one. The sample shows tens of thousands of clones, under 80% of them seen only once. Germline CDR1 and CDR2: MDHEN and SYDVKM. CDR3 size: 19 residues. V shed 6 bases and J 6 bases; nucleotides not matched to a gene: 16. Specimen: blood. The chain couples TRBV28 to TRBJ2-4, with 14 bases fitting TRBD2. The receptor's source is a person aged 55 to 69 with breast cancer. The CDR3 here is CASSPTLAGTSGRRNIQYF. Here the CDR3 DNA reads TGTGCCAGCAGCCCAACCCTTGCCGGGACTAGCGGGAGAAGAAACATTCAGTACTTC.